The present T cell receptor beta chain was sequenced within a study of tumor and adjacent non-tumor tissue in lung cancer. About the research overall: Histology: under 15 adenocarcinoma, a couple of squamous cell carcinoma, 1 small cell lung cancer. Aged about 30 to 76 years, patients included nine to ten men and 5 women with stage I to III disease.

From germline, CDR1 is LGHNA and CDR2 YNFKEQ. The CDR3 covers 17 residues. Trimming left V 0 bases short and J 0 bases short, with 13 bases between. The template was RNA from unsorted bulk tissue. TCRbeta libraries were built with three rounds of nested PCR, modified from ARM-PCR. MiXCR was run by TCRdb on the multiplex PCR reads, yielding one entry per CDR3 protein. The sample carries 110,000 or so distinct CDR3 sequences, 75% recorded once. This clonotype appeared many times. The chain combines TRBV4-2 with TRBJ2-3; tentative D call: TRBD2 (5 bases). The receptor's source is a woman aged 55-70 years with non-small cell lung cancer. Material for sequencing was lung tumor tissue. CDR3 in DNA: TGTGCCAGCAGCCAAGATTGGGAGCGGTCTAGCACAGATACGCAGTATTTT. Translation gives CASSQDWERSSTDTQYF.